One and the same sample provided the 26 T cell receptor beta chains below, sequenced in a study of early T cells in non-severe SARS-CoV-2 infection. MiXCR was run by TCRdb on the 5' RACE reads, yielding one entry per CDR3 protein. The sample contains tens of thousands of distinct CDR3 sequences, 11% to 15% of which appear only once. Sequencing was done on a sample of whole blood. Source of these receptors: an adult who was a healthcare worker with PCR-confirmed SARS-CoV-2 infection or an uninfected control (not recorded which).

The chain couples TRBV11-2 to TRBJ2-7; 11 nucleotides align to TRBD2. Germline lookup yields CDR1 SGHAT and CDR2 FQNNGV. With V trimmed by 5 bases and J by 5 bases, 11 bases remained unmatched. The CDR3 covers 16 residues. The CDR3 spells CASSTHLAGGGDEQYF. The CDR3 bases are TGTGCCAGCAGCACCCATCTAGCGGGGGGCGGCGACGAGCAGTACTTC.

This clonotype was counted a few times. V gene TRBV7-2 combines with J gene TRBJ1-1; D unclear. The CDR3 spans 17 residues. From germline, CDR1 is SGHTA and CDR2 FQGNSA. V lost 5 bases, J lost 2 bases, and 21 bases lay in between. The CDR3 DNA reads as TGTGCCAGCAGCCTGGGATTGGAACTGATAGCTAACACTGAAGCTTTCTTT. This codes for CASSLGLELIANTEAFF.

This clonotype has ten or more counts. J is TRBJ2-1 and V is TRBV7-2; D is perhaps TRBD2 (5 bases). Germline lookup yields CDR1 SGHTA and CDR2 FQGNSA. The CDR3 runs to 13 residues. Trimming removed 1 base at V and 7 bases at J, with 8 bases between. The CDR3 DNA is TGTGCCAGCAGCTTAGGTACGGGGAATGAGCAGTTCTTC. This translates into CASSLGTGNEQFF.

This clonotype was counted at least ten times. This chain links TRBV24-1 with TRBJ2-7; the D is unclear. This CDR3 has 12 residues. CDR1 and CDR2 from the germline V gene are KGHDR and SFDVKD. V lost 5 bases, J lost 5 bases, and 9 bases lay in between. The CDR3, as DNA: TGTGCCACCAGTGGCCGTAGTAACGAGCAGTACTTC. It is translated as CATSGRSNEQYF.

This chain uses TRBV6-5 with TRBJ2-7, with 8 bases lining up with TRBD1. From germline, CDR1 is MNHEY and CDR2 SVGAGI. This CDR3 spans 16 amino acids. Trimming at V came to 8 bases and at J to 5 bases, leaving 17 bases not matched to a gene. The CDR3 nucleotides read TGTGCCAGCGGGGGGAAATGGGACAGGATGGTCCACGAGCAGTACTTC. It translates to CASGGKWDRMVHEQYF.

This clonotype was seen more than once but under ten times. This chain uses TRBV11-2 with TRBJ2-1, with TRBD2 matching over 8 bases. Looked up from germline, CDR1 is SGHAT and CDR2 is FQNNGV. After removal of 6 bases from V and 3 bases from J, the junction contained 10 bases not matched to a gene. This CDR3 has 16 amino acids. CDR3 bases: TGTGCCAGCAGGACTAATCGGGGGGGCCGCTACAATGAGCAGTTCTTC. It encodes CASRTNRGGRYNEQFF. Full variable domain (outside the CDR3, taken from reference TRBV11-2 and TRBJ2-1): EAGVAQSPRYKIIEKRQSVAFWCNPISGHATLYWYQQILGQGPKLLIQFQNNGVVDDSQLPKDRFSAERLKGVDSTLKIQPAKLEDSAVYLCASRTNRGGRYNEQFFGPGTRLTVL.

There are many counts of this clonotype. V usage is TRBV10-3 and J usage is TRBJ1-5; D is perhaps TRBD1 (6 bases). In germline, CDR1 is ENHRY, CDR2 SYGVKD. The length of the CDR3 is 14 residues. Deletions cut 0 bases from V and 9 bases from J, with 12 bases between. CDR3: CAISESRGVGPQHF. For the CDR3, the DNA is TGTGCCATCAGTGAGTCGAGGGGGGTCGGGCCCCAGCATTTT.

This chain connects TRBV6-6 to TRBJ1-1, with D possibly TRBD1 on 6 matching bases. CDR1 is MNHNY and CDR2 is SVGAGI in the germline V gene (reference sequence). The CDR3 spans 14 residues. With 8 bases removed from V and 0 bases from J, the gap between germline ends came to 13 bases. The CDR3 protein is CASCTGQLNTEAFF. The CDR3 DNA reads as TGTGCCAGCTGTACAGGGCAGCTGAACACTGAAGCTTTCTTT.

The V and J genes are TRBV3-1 and TRBJ2-3, with D perhaps matching TRBD2 (6 bases). This CDR3 has 15 residues. Per the germline V gene, CDR1 is LGHDT and CDR2 is YNNKEL (reference sequence). The V and J ends lost 3 bases and 3 bases respectively, with 13 bases between them. The CDR3 DNA reads TGTGCCAGCAGCCATCCGGGACTGTCAACAGATACGCAGTATTTT. This encodes CASSHPGLSTDTQYF.

In DNA form, the CDR3 reads TGCAGTGCTAGACCCGGGGGACAGAATAATTCACCCCTCCACTTT. Protein sequence: CSARPGGQNNSPLHF. The rearrangement uses TRBV20-1 and TRBJ1-6; the match to TRBD1 covers 7 bases. With 2 bases clipped from V and 5 bases from J, the junction kept 6 bases outside the gene matches. Looked up from germline, CDR1 is DFQATT and CDR2 is SNEGSKA (reference sequence). This CDR3 region has 15 residues.

This clonotype was observed a few times. This sequence joins TRBV10-3 and TRBJ2-7; perhaps D is TRBD1 or TRBD2 (7 bases each). CDR1 is ENHRY, CDR2 SYGVKD, per germline. This CDR3 spans 15 amino acids. Between the trimmed V and J ends, which lost 4 bases and 3 bases, there was a span of 16 bases. CDR3 DNA sequence: TGTGCCATCAGTGCCCCGGGACAGCGGGGCTACGAGCAGTACTTC. Protein product: CAISAPGQRGYEQYF.

The chain couples TRBV3-1 to TRBJ2-2; 8 positions agree with TRBD2. CDR1 and CDR2 from the germline V gene are LGHDT and YNNKEL (reference sequence). Trimming took 4 bases from V and 9 from J; bases not matched to a gene: 4. The CDR3 sequence is 13 residues long. CDR3 in amino acids: CASSRTSLRELFF. The CDR3 DNA follows: TGTGCCAGCAGCCGGACTAGCCTTAGGGAGCTGTTTTTT.

The chain combines TRBV9 with TRBJ2-7, with TRBD1 matching over 8 bases. The CDR3 covers 15 residues. Germline CDR1 SGDLS, CDR2 YYNGEE. V dropped 4 bases and J dropped 6; count of bases not matched to a gene: 12. The CDR3 DNA sequence: TGTGCCAGCAGCCCCTTGAGGACAGGGTTGGGCGAGCAGTACTTC. Translating it yields CASSPLRTGLGEQYF. Together with reference TRBV9 and TRBJ2-7, the CDR3 gives the full variable domain: DSGVTQTPKHLITATGQRVTLRCSPRSGDLSVYWYQQSLDQGLQFLIQYYNGEERAKGNILERFSAQQFPDLHSELNLSSLELGDSALYFCASSPLRTGLGEQYFGPGTRLTVT.

This chain uses TRBV5-6 with TRBJ1-5; D ambiguous. The V gene lost 2 bases and the J gene lost 3 bases, with 12 bases spanning the gap. The CDR3 sequence is 15 residues long. In germline, CDR1 is SGHDT, CDR2 YYEEEE. The CDR3 bases are TGTGCCAGCAGCTTCCAGTCCAGGTTCAATCAGCCCCAGCATTTT. Amino acid sequence: CASSFQSRFNQPQHF.

Only a few counts were recorded for this clonotype. The chain employs TRBV20-1 and TRBJ1-5; TRBD1 might be the D (6 bases). Germline-derived CDR1 and CDR2 are DFQATT and SNEGSKA (reference sequence). This CDR3 spans 13 amino acids. The V gene lost 4 bases and the J gene lost 4 bases, with 11 bases spanning the gap. Here the CDR3 DNA reads TGCAGTGCTACGGACAGCGGGAATCAGCCCCAGCATTTT. This codes for CSATDSGNQPQHF.

The chain recombines TRBV6-6 with TRBJ2-7; 8 bases agree with TRBD1. J gave up 3 bases and V 8 bases, and 9 bases lay outside the gene matches. The CDR3 is made up of 14 amino acids. Germline V CDR1 and CDR2: MNHNY, SVGAGI (reference sequence). Written as DNA, the CDR3 is TGTGCCAGCTCCGTCGGACAGGGAGTCTACGAGCAGTACTTC. Amino acid sequence: CASSVGQGVYEQYF.

This clonotype was counted many times. The J gene is TRBJ1-1, the V gene TRBV10-3; D uncertain. V lost 11 bases, J lost 1 base, and 14 bases lay in between. Per the germline V gene, CDR1 is ENHRY and CDR2 is SYGVKD. This CDR3 has 13 residues. CDR3 bases: TGTGCCTCCCGAGCCAGTCAGAACACTGAAGCTTTCTTT. It codes for CASRASQNTEAFF.

This CDR3 reads CSAAEYSNQPQHF. As DNA, the CDR3 is TGCAGTGCAGCGGAGTATAGCAATCAGCCCCAGCATTTT. The gene calls are TRBV20-1 and TRBJ1-5; D is uncertain. The length of the CDR3 is 13 residues. Between the trimmed V and J ends, which lost 6 bases and 0 bases, there was a span of 9 bases. The V gene's germline CDR1 is DFQATT and CDR2 SNEGSKA (reference sequence).

This clonotype has at least ten counts. The chain joins TRBV5-1 to TRBJ2-2; D tentatively reads TRBD1 or TRBD2 (5 bases each). This CDR3 is built from 16 residues. The germline gives CDR1 SGHRS, CDR2 YFSETQ. The V gene lost 0 bases and the J gene lost 6 bases, with 15 bases spanning the gap. This chain's CDR3 is CASSLAGTHQAGELFF. The CDR3 DNA reads TGCGCCAGCAGCTTGGCCGGGACCCATCAGGCCGGGGAGCTGTTTTTT.

This clonotype came up a few times. The V gene is TRBV6-6, the J gene TRBJ1-1; D unclear. There are 14 residues in the CDR3. V dropped 2 bases and J dropped 4 bases, with 11 bases sitting between them. The germline CDR1 and CDR2 sequences are MNHNY and SVGAGI (reference sequence). The CDR3 reads CASSYRSVVTEAFF. CDR3 DNA sequence: TGTGCCAGCAGTTACAGGTCGGTAGTCACTGAAGCTTTCTTT.

V and J are TRBV10-1 and TRBJ1-2; 7 bases align to TRBD1. Per germline, CDR1 WNHNN and CDR2 SYGVQD (reference sequence). The length of the CDR3 is 13 residues. Unmatched junction bases numbered 9, after V lost 6 bases and J lost 8 bases. This CDR3 reads CASSHLRGHGYTF. CDR3 DNA: TGCGCCAGCAGCCACCTGAGGGGGCACGGCTACACCTTC.

The chain couples TRBV7-8 to TRBJ2-7; the match to TRBD2 covers 8 bases. The V segment lost 9 bases and the J segment 3 bases; nucleotides outside the gene matches: 7. This CDR3 has 13 amino acids. Germline V CDR1 and CDR2: SGHVS, FQNEAQ. Here the CDR3 reads CASLGLGDYEQYF. The CDR3 DNA reads TGTGCCAGTCTGGGACTAGGGGACTACGAGCAGTACTTC. The full variable domain, in which reference TRBV7-8 and TRBJ2-7 provide the parts outside the CDR3, is GAGVSQSPRYKVAKRGQDVALRCDPISGHVSLFWYQQALGQGPEFLTYFQNEAQLDKSGLPSDRFFAERPEGSVSTLKIQRTQQEDSAVYLCASLGLGDYEQYFGPGTRLTVT.

V is TRBV7-9 and J is TRBJ1-1; D is undetermined. Trimming left V 1 base short and J 0 bases short, with 9 bases between. CDR1 and CDR2 (germline): SEHNR, FQNEAQ (reference sequence). The CDR3 has 15 amino acids. CDR3 in amino acids: CASSLDWSLNTEAFF. The DNA of the CDR3 is TGTGCCAGCAGCTTAGATTGGAGTTTGAACACTGAAGCTTTCTTT.

The chain joins TRBV20-1 to TRBJ2-2; weak D call: TRBD2 (6 bases). Trimming cost V 3 bases and J 0 bases, with 11 bases left between them. The CDR3 contains 15 residues. The germline gives CDR1 DFQATT, CDR2 SNEGSKA (reference sequence). The CDR3, as DNA: TGCAGTGCTAGGAGGAGGGGTACGAACACCGGGGAGCTGTTTTTT. Translation gives CSARRRGTNTGELFF.

This clonotype was seen just once. The rearrangement joins TRBV7-9 to TRBJ1-1, with 8 positions matching TRBD1. V gave up 5 bases and J gave up 4 bases; unmatched junction bases: 6. Germline CDR1 SEHNR, CDR2 FQNEAQ (reference sequence). The length of the CDR3 is 14 residues. CDR3 sequence reads: CASSQDRASTEAFF. The CDR3 DNA follows: TGTGCCAGCAGCCAGGACAGGGCTAGCACTGAAGCTTTCTTT. Full variable domain (rest looked up from reference TRBV7-9 and TRBJ1-1): DTGVSQNPRHKITKRGQNVTFRCDPISEHNRLYWYRQTLGQGPEFLTYFQNEAQLEKSRLLSDRFSAERPKGSFSTLEIQRTEQGDSAMYLCASSQDRASTEAFFGQGTRLTVV.

V and J are TRBV9 and TRBJ2-7; D ambiguous. V was pared by 0 bases and J by 1 base, with 11 bases between. This CDR3 comprises 15 residues. Germline CDR1 is SGDLS and CDR2 is YYNGEE. The CDR3 DNA sequence: TGTGCCAGCAGCGTAGGTCTAGGAGAATCCTACGAGCAGTACTTC. Residues: CASSVGLGESYEQYF.